The clone carrying this T cell receptor (beta chain) has only a few counts. Antigen unknown. The entry originates in a study of cytomegalovirus exposure and HLA in healthy donors. Across the whole study: HLA-typed donors were the source of 90 million or so unique TCRs, which an early data release held.

Trimming removed 4 bases from V and 4 bases from J; junction bases left unmatched: 9. Germline CDR1 and CDR2: MGHRA and YSYEKL. This CDR3 spans 15 amino acids. The study ran its PCR with 60 Vbeta and 13 Jbeta primers. Clones were sequenced by immunoSEQ multiplex PCR, and TCRdb holds only the in-frame ones, with some missing. Found here are around 210,000 clones, around 77% of them singletons; the top ten hold less than 3%. Whole-study findings and limits: Clonal expansion was found to be greater in HLA-associated TCR beta chains than in equally common others in a later analysis. The study found most TCR sequences rare, yet found some public TCRs in many donors. A later analysis reportedly found fewer N-insertions in an Asian-associated ancestry cluster than the roughly 730-donor mean.

This receptor was identified in a woman younger than 45 in good health and CMV-seronegative. The chain joins TRBV4-1 to TRBJ2-7; 8 bases map to TRBD1. The sequenced sample was PBMCs. DNA of the CDR3: TGCGCCAGCAGCCTTCTAACAGGGGGTGATTACGAGCAGTACTTC. It encodes CASSLLTGGDYEQYF.